The 20 T cell receptor beta chains below all came from one sample that was sequenced in a study of blood T cell repertoires in COVID-19. Assay used: immunoSEQ multiplex PCR; TCRdb lists only in-frame clones, some missing. The sample comprises 100,000 to 150,000 clones, 65% to 85% of which are singletons, and about a sixth rests with the top ten. Material: peripheral blood. The source is a man aged 25 to 40 with COVID-19, enrolled during active disease.

The V call is TRBV5-4, the J call TRBJ1-1; TRBD1 matches at 10 bases. V lost 2 bases, J lost 4 bases, and 5 bases stayed unmatched. The V gene's germline CDR1 is SGHNT and CDR2 YYREEE (reference sequence). The CDR3 length is 15 residues. CDR3 nucleotide sequence: TGTGCCAGCAGCTTAGACAGGGGGCAGGGCACTGAAGCTTTCTTT. Protein product: CASSLDRGQGTEAFF.

The gene calls are TRBV25-1 and TRBJ1-3; maybe TRBD1 (5 bases). Germline values: CDR1 MGHDK, CDR2 SYGVNS. The CDR3 has 11 residues. V was trimmed by 7 bases and J by 8 bases, leaving 9 bases between them. In nucleotides, the CDR3 is TGTGCCAGCACCCCGGGGGACACCATATATTTT. Translated, it gives CASTPGDTIYF.

A single count supports this clone. The chain employs TRBV29-1 and TRBJ2-3, with D possibly matching TRBD2 (6 bases). V lost 4 bases, J lost 1 base, and 12 bases lay in between. Germline V CDR1 and CDR2: SQVTM, ANQGSEA. This CDR3 contains 14 residues. CDR3 DNA: TGCAGCGTTGCCGAGGGGACTGGCACAGATACGCAGTATTTT. It codes for CSVAEGTGTDTQYF.

The chain recombines TRBV7-6 with TRBJ2-3, with D perhaps TRBD2 (5 bases). Trimming removed 2 bases from V and 6 bases from J, with 6 bases in between. This CDR3 contains 12 residues. CDR1 and CDR2 (germline): SGHVS, FNYEAQ. This chain's CDR3 is CASSLSGDTQYF. The CDR3 coding sequence is TGTGCCAGCAGCTTATCGGGGGATACGCAGTATTTT.

This chain uses TRBV7-4 with TRBJ2-1; a weak D match, TRBD2 (6 bases). CDR1 and CDR2 (germline): SGHVT, SQSDAQ. Trimming stripped 3 bases from V and 2 bases from J, with 20 bases between. The CDR3 totals 18 residues. In DNA, the CDR3 is TGTGCCAGCAGCTTTGAGGGGATTGGGCCGGGGGCCTACAATGAGCAGTTCTTC. This translates into CASSFEGIGPGAYNEQFF.

The chain has TRBV10-3 and TRBJ2-1; TRBD2 agrees at 7 bases. V dropped 2 bases and J dropped 9; count of bases not matched to a gene: 4. Germline V gene sequence: CDR1 ENHRY, CDR2 SYGVKD. There are 13 residues in the CDR3. The CDR3 region is CAISERRETEQFF. CDR3 nucleotide sequence: TGTGCCATCAGTGAGAGGCGGGAGACTGAGCAGTTCTTC.

The V and J genes are TRBV7-4 and TRBJ2-7, with 8 nucleotides matching TRBD1. The germline V gene has CDR1 SGHVT and CDR2 SQSDAQ. The CDR3 totals 16 residues. V gave up 3 bases and J gave up 6 bases; unmatched junction bases: 13. The CDR3 sequence: CASSFNLSQGATEQYF. In nucleotides, the CDR3 is TGTGCCAGCAGCTTTAACTTATCCCAGGGGGCGACCGAGCAGTACTTC.

The CDR3 region has the DNA TGTGCCAGCAGTTCATGGACAGGGGCGAGCACTGAAGCTTTCTTT. The encoded protein is CASSSWTGASTEAFF. This chain connects TRBV6-5 to TRBJ1-1; 9 nucleotides line up with TRBD1. Per the germline V gene, CDR1 is MNHEY and CDR2 is SVGAGI. The CDR3 length is 15 residues. The junction had 7 bases not matched to a gene; V was cut back by 4 bases and J by 4 bases.

The chain combines TRBV7-2 with TRBJ1-2; the match to TRBD1 covers 9 bases. With 3 bases clipped from V and 2 bases from J, the junction kept 4 bases outside the gene matches. This CDR3 contains 15 residues. Per the germline V gene, CDR1 is SGHTA and CDR2 is FQGNSA. CDR3 region: CASSLSGTGNYGYTF. Written as DNA, the CDR3 is TGTGCCAGCAGCTTGTCCGGGACAGGGAACTATGGCTACACCTTC.

Concerning this clone itself: This same CDR3 is encoded by further DNA sequences in the sample. CDR3 bases: TGTGCCAGCAGTCCCGGACAGGGAAATCAGCCCCAGCATTTT. This gives the protein CASSPGQGNQPQHF. This chain joins TRBV28 and TRBJ1-5; TRBD1 matches at 8 bases. J was trimmed by 4 bases and V by 5 bases; bases with no gene match: 4. The CDR3 has 14 amino acids. CDR1 and CDR2 from the germline V gene are MDHEN and SYDVKM.

The rearrangement joins TRBV7-2 to TRBJ2-5; 15 nucleotides line up with TRBD2. This CDR3 is 18 amino acids long. CDR1 and CDR2 (germline): SGHTA, FQGNSA. The V segment lost 3 bases and the J segment 6 bases; nucleotides outside the gene matches: 11. In nucleotides, the CDR3 is TGTGCCAGCAGCTTCCGGACTAGCGGGGGGGCCACGCTCAAGACCCAGTACTTC. Amino acid sequence: CASSFRTSGGATLKTQYF.

The chain joins TRBV19 to TRBJ1-1; D is undetermined. The CDR3 sequence is 14 residues long. The germline V gene has CDR1 LNHDA and CDR2 SQIVND (reference sequence). V lost 2 bases and J lost 7, with 14 bases in between. The DNA of the CDR3 is TGTGCCAGTAGTATAAGTCCAGTCGGAGATGAAGCTTTCTTT. It translates to CASSISPVGDEAFF.

The chain uses TRBV4-1 and TRBJ2-3; TRBD2 agrees at 9 bases. Germline CDR1 and CDR2: MGHRA and YSYEKL. CDR3 size: 16 residues. The ends lost 4 bases at V and 1 base at J; junction bases unmatched: 6. The CDR3 sequence is CASSRVSGGRTDTQYF. Written as DNA, the CDR3 is TGCGCCAGCAGCCGAGTAAGCGGGGGGCGCACAGATACGCAGTATTTT.

V usage is TRBV6-6 and J usage is TRBJ1-1; 7 nucleotides line up with TRBD1. V lost 5 bases and J lost 5; bases outside the gene matches: 2. The CDR3 has 12 residues. Germline CDR1 MNHNY, CDR2 SVGAGI (reference sequence). CDR3 sequence: CASSHRGTEAFF. Written as DNA, the CDR3 is TGTGCCAGCAGTCACAGGGGTACTGAAGCTTTCTTT.

CDR3: CASSLGSGVNTGELFF. In DNA, the CDR3 is TGTGCCAGCAGCTTGGGGAGCGGGGTCAACACCGGGGAGCTGTTTTTT. J is TRBJ2-2 and V is TRBV5-4; 7 bases agree with TRBD2. V was clipped by 0 bases and J by 2 bases; unmatched bases: 4. This CDR3 comprises 16 residues. Per the germline V gene, CDR1 is SGHNT and CDR2 is YYREEE (reference sequence). The full variable domain, its missing parts supplied by reference TRBV5-4 and TRBJ2-2, is ETGVTQSPTHLIKTRGQQVTLRCSSQSGHNTVSWYQQALGQGPQFIFQYYREEENGRGNFPPRFSGLQFPNYSSELNVNALELDDSALYLCASSLGSGVNTGELFFGEGSRLTVL.

The chain is built from TRBV27 and TRBJ1-2; D unresolved. There are 13 residues in the CDR3. Between the trimmed V and J ends, which lost 0 bases and 1 base, there was a span of 3 bases. Germline V gives CDR1 MNHEY, CDR2 SMNVEV (reference sequence). The CDR3, as DNA: TGTGCCAGCAGTTTATCCCTTAACTATGGCTACACCTTC. Its protein product is CASSLSLNYGYTF.

CDR3 DNA sequence: TGTGCCAGCAGTGGGACAGGGGGCGGAAACACCATATATTTT. Its protein is CASSGTGGGNTIYF. The rearrangement links TRBV2 to TRBJ1-3; 11 nucleotides agree with TRBD1. CDR3 size: 14 residues. CDR1 is SNHLY and CDR2 is FYNNEI in the germline V gene. V was clipped by 4 bases and J by 4 bases; unmatched bases: 0.

This clone was observed many times. The chain links TRBV12-5 to TRBJ2-1; no firm D call. The V end was cut by 1 base, the J end by 8 bases, with 9 bases between. CDR1 and CDR2 from the germline V gene are LGHNT and FRNRAP. This CDR3 spans 13 amino acids. CDR3 bases: TGTGCTAGTGGTTTGGGAGTACTCGATGAGCAGTTCTTC. Translating gives CASGLGVLDEQFF. Using reference TRBV12-5 and TRBJ2-1 for the parts outside the CDR3, the full variable domain is DARVTQTPRHKVTEMGQEVTMRCQPILGHNTVFWYRQTMMQGLELLAYFRNRAPLDDSGMPKDRFSAEMPDATLATLKIQPSEPRDSAVYFCASGLGVLDEQFFGPGTRLTVL.

The chain employs TRBV9 and TRBJ2-1, with TRBD2 identical over 8 bases. Looked up from germline, CDR1 is SGDLS and CDR2 is YYNGEE. CDR3 length: 16 residues. After removal of 0 bases from V and 6 bases from J, the junction contained 8 bases not matched to a gene. As DNA, the CDR3 is TGTGCCAGCAGCGTAGGCGGGACTAGACTAGTCAATGAGCAGTTCTTC. Protein product: CASSVGGTRLVNEQFF.

This chain joins TRBV5-6 and TRBJ1-1; 7 bases map to TRBD1. The CDR3 runs to 16 residues. Trimming at V came to 5 bases and at J to 1 base, leaving 11 bases not matched to a gene. Germline loops: CDR1 SGHDT, CDR2 YYEEEE. CDR3 residues: CASSPPRTGPNTEAFF. CDR3 in DNA: TGTGCCAGCAGTCCTCCCCGGACAGGCCCGAACACTGAAGCTTTCTTT.